The rows below give T cell receptor beta chains drawn from one sample of a study of shared clonotypes between healthy human individuals. Clones were sequenced by immunoSEQ multiplex PCR, and TCRdb holds only the in-frame ones, with some missing. The top ten hold about 0.25% of the sample, which has 700,000 to 950,000 clones, 90% to 98% seen once. The sequenced sample consisted of naive CD8+ T cells sorted from blood. These receptors were taken from a man aged 25 to 40 in good health. Both conserved end residues are part of each CDR3. Fields, in order: V gene, D gene, CDR3 length, J gene, clone size, CDR3 DNA, CDR3 protein. A D gene is named only where the DNA matches it firmly. Rows give clone size only sometimes, using once, few, many, or a class for an expanded clone.

>TRBV7-2|TRBD2|19|TRBJ2-3|NA
TGTGCCAGCAGCTCCCCCGGACTAGCGGGAGGGCCCAGCACAGATACGCAGTATTTT
CASSSPGLAGGPSTDTQYF
>TRBV11-2|TRBD1|16|TRBJ2-4|once
TGTGCCAGCAGCGGGGGACAGAAACTAGCCAAAAACATTCAGTACTTC
CASSGGQKLAKNIQYF
>TRBV7-9|NA|12|TRBJ2-7|NA
TGTGCCAGCAGCTTAGCAGTCACCGAGCAGTACTTC
CASSLAVTEQYF
>TRBV12-5|NA|16|TRBJ1-1|NA
TGTGCTAGTGGTTTGGTACAAGAGGAGCCGAACACTGAAGCTTTCTTT
CASGLVQEEPNTEAFF
>TRBV27|NA|14|TRBJ2-3|NA
TGTGCCAGCAGTGTCGGAGGGGAGCGAGGAACGCAGTATTTT
CASSVGGERGTQYF
>TRBV2|NA|11|TRBJ2-2|NA
TGTGCCACCAACGGGGCCGGGGAGCTGTTTTTT
CATNGAGELFF
>TRBV6-4|NA|16|TRBJ1-1|once
TGTGCCAGCAGCACCATAGCAGGGGTGGGGAACACTGAAGCTTTCTTT
CASSTIAGVGNTEAFF
>TRBV28|NA|14|TRBJ1-5|NA
TGTGCCAGCAGTTTTATAGGGGACGGTCAGCCCCAGCATTTT
CASSFIGDGQPQHF
>TRBV5-1|TRBD2|12|TRBJ2-5|NA
TGCGCCAGCACCGGGACTAAAGAGACCCAGTACTTC
CASTGTKETQYF
>TRBV5-1|NA|15|TRBJ1-1|NA
TGCGCCAGCAGCGGGGGACAACTCATGAACACTGAAGCTTTCTTT
CASSGGQLMNTEAFF
>TRBV7-3|NA|13|TRBJ1-1|NA
TGTGCCAGCAGCTTAAGTGACGGCACTGAAGCTTTCTTT
CASSLSDGTEAFF
>TRBV11-2|NA|13|TRBJ2-7|NA
TGTGCCAGCAGCCCGGGGCCTGGCTACGAGCAGTACTTC
CASSPGPGYEQYF
>TRBV19|TRBD2|14|TRBJ2-7|NA
TGTGCCAGTTCTACTAGCGGGAGAGTCTACGAGCAGTACTTC
CASSTSGRVYEQYF
>TRBV29-1|NA|15|TRBJ2-1|NA
TGCAGCGTTAGGAGAGAACCCCTCTCCTACAATGAGCAGTTCTTC
CSVRREPLSYNEQFF
>TRBV11-2|TRBD2|15|TRBJ2-2|NA
TGTGCCAGCAGCCCCTGGGGAGGGGAGACCGGGGAGCTGTTTTTT
CASSPWGGETGELFF
>TRBV25-1|NA|14|TRBJ2-1|NA
TGTGCCAGTTCTAGGGGACTTACCTACAATGAGCAGTTCTTC
CASSRGLTYNEQFF
>TRBV6-1|TRBD1|18|TRBJ1-5|NA
TGTGCCAGCAGTGGGAGGGACAGGGGAGGAATTAGCAATCAGCCCCAGCATTTT
CASSGRDRGGISNQPQHF
>TRBV7-9|NA|16|TRBJ1-3|NA
TGTGGCTTAGCGGCATTCCAAGCGCTCTCTGGAAACACCATATATTTT
CGLAAFQALSGNTIYF
>TRBV4-1|NA|14|TRBJ1-1|NA
TGCGCCAGCAGCCTCATCTCAGGACTCCGTGAAGCTTTCTTT
CASSLISGLREAFF
>TRBV4-1|NA|17|TRBJ2-3|NA
TGCGCCAGCAGCCAAGCTCCCCAGGGGCCTAGCACAGATACGCAGTATTTT
CASSQAPQGPSTDTQYF
>TRBV6-5|NA|12|TRBJ2-3|NA
TGTGCCACCAAACCCTACACAGATACGCAGTATTTT
CATKPYTDTQYF
>TRBV4-3|NA|13|TRBJ1-5|NA
TGCGCCAGCAGCCAAGATATCAATCAGCCCCAGCATTTT
CASSQDINQPQHF
>TRBV7-9|NA|13|TRBJ2-7|NA
TGTGCCAGCAGCTTAGGGACGACCTACGAGCAGTACTTC
CASSLGTTYEQYF
>TRBV4-3|NA|13|TRBJ2-7|NA
TGCGCCAGCAGCCAAGGACGGAACTACGAGCAGTACTTC
CASSQGRNYEQYF
>TRBV2|NA|19|TRBJ2-5|NA
TGTGCCAGCAGTGGCCTACTGACAGCCTCGAATAAACCCCAAGAGACCCAGTACTTC
CASSGLLTASNKPQETQYF
>TRBV6-6|NA|11|TRBJ2-5|NA
TGTGCCAGCAACTGGGGAGAGACCCAGTACTTC
CASNWGETQYF
>TRBV4-3|NA|15|TRBJ2-1|NA
TGCGCCAGCAGCCAAGATAACGGGAGATACAATGAGCAGTTCTTC
CASSQDNGRYNEQFF
>TRBV18|NA|17|TRBJ2-6|NA
TGTGCCAGCTCACCCGAGCATATGGGCTCTGGGGCCAACGTCCTGACTTTC
CASSPEHMGSGANVLTF
>TRBV11-2|TRBD2|17|TRBJ2-1|NA
TGTGCCAGCAGCTTCTTGGCTAGCGGGAGGGCCTACAATGAGCAGTTCTTC
CASSFLASGRAYNEQFF
>TRBV7-8|NA|15|TRBJ1-2|NA
TGTGCCAGCAGCTCCTCCGGGGGGTCCAACTATGGCTACACCTTC
CASSSSGGSNYGYTF
>TRBV5-6|NA|14|TRBJ2-5|NA
TGTGCCAGCACCATGGGACGTGGGCGGGAGACCCAGTACTTC
CASTMGRGRETQYF
>TRBV27|TRBD1|13|TRBJ2-3|NA
TGTGCCAGCCGGGACAGTGACACAGATACGCAGTATTTT
CASRDSDTDTQYF
>TRBV11-2|NA|15|TRBJ1-2|NA
TGTGCCAGCAGCTTAGGACCGAGTCAAAATTATGGCTACACCTTC
CASSLGPSQNYGYTF
>TRBV11-2|NA|14|TRBJ2-1|NA
TGTGCCAGCAGCTTACCGGACCCCTACAATGAGCAGTTCTTC
CASSLPDPYNEQFF
>TRBV7-9|NA|16|TRBJ2-1|NA
TGTGCCAGCAGCCCCGTCGGGGGACCGGGCTACAATGAGCAGTTCTTC
CASSPVGGPGYNEQFF
>TRBV9|TRBD1|16|TRBJ2-3|NA
TGTGCCAGCAGCGCCTGGGACAGGGGGCACACAGATACGCAGTATTTT
CASSAWDRGHTDTQYF
>TRBV7-8|NA|15|TRBJ2-7|NA
TGTGCCAGCAGCTCAGGGACCGGGACGTCCAACGAGCAGTACTTC
CASSSGTGTSNEQYF
>TRBV6-6|NA|12|TRBJ2-1|once
TGTGCCAGCAGCCAGCTTAGCAATGAGCAGTTCTTC
CASSQLSNEQFF
>TRBV7-2|TRBD2|14|TRBJ2-5|NA
TGTGCCAGCAGCTACCGGGACTACGAAGAGACCCAGTACTTC
CASSYRDYEETQYF
>TRBV27|NA|13|TRBJ2-1|NA
TGTGCCAGCAGTTGGGGCTCCTACAATGAGCAGTTCTTC
CASSWGSYNEQFF
>TRBV18|TRBD1|14|TRBJ1-1|NA
TGTGCCAGCTCTCCCCAAGGACAGGGGGCGCGGGCTTTCTTT
CASSPQGQGARAFF
>TRBV28|TRBD2|15|TRBJ2-7|NA
TGTGCCAGCAGTTCAATAGCGGGAGGGCCTGAGGAGCAGTACTTC
CASSSIAGGPEEQYF
>TRBV5-6|NA|12|TRBJ2-7|NA
TGTGCCAGCAGCTTGGGGTTCGGCGAGCAGTACTTC
CASSLGFGEQYF
>TRBV2|TRBD2|16|TRBJ2-1|NA
TGTGCCAGCAGTGAATTAGCGGGAGGGTTATCCAATGAGCAGTTCTTC
CASSELAGGLSNEQFF
>TRBV13|NA|15|TRBJ1-5|NA
TGTGCCAGCAGCCGACGGGCACCCCCCAATCAGCCCCAGCATTTT
CASSRRAPPNQPQHF
>TRBV19|NA|12|TRBJ2-7|NA
TGTGCCAGTAGTGACAGCCCATACGAGCAGTACTTC
CASSDSPYEQYF
>TRBV14|TRBD1|13|TRBJ2-7|NA
TGTGCCAGCAGTCACGGGACAGGGTTCGAGCAGTACTTC
CASSHGTGFEQYF
>TRBV19|NA|15|TRBJ2-5|NA
TGTGCCAGTAGTATGACGTCGCGGTTCCAAGAGACCCAGTACTTC
CASSMTSRFQETQYF
>TRBV7-6|TRBD1|18|TRBJ2-7|once
TGTGCCAGCAGCTCAGAAACCGGTCCGGGACAGGGCCAGTACGAGCAGTACTTC
CASSSETGPGQGQYEQYF
>TRBV5-1|NA|14|TRBJ2-7|NA
TGCGCCAGCAGCTTGACGACACTCTACTACGAGCAGTACTTC
CASSLTTLYYEQYF
>TRBV5-8|TRBD1|15|TRBJ1-1|NA
TGTGCCAGCAAGGTTTACGACAGGGTGAACACTGAAGCTTTCTTT
CASKVYDRVNTEAFF
>TRBV23-1|NA|14|TRBJ2-3|NA
TGCGCCAGCAGTTATAAGGAACCCACAGATACGCAGTATTTT
CASSYKEPTDTQYF
>TRBV7-9|NA|15|TRBJ1-1|NA
TGTGCCAGCAGCATTCTGGACAGACAGAACACTGAAGCTTTCTTT
CASSILDRQNTEAFF